These 9 T cell receptor beta chains were sequenced from one sample in a study of blood T cell repertoires in COVID-19. Method: immunoSEQ multiplex PCR; TCRdb's copy keeps in-frame clones and lacks some. This repertoire shows 150,000 to 200,000 clones, 82% found once; its top ten account for approximately 11%. The sequencing input was PBMCs or T cells enriched from blood (not recorded which). The receptors were gathered from a man aged 50 to 59 who had recovered from COVID-19.

The J gene is TRBJ2-7, the V gene TRBV21-1; TRBD2 is the table's D call, not checked against the DNA. TRBV21-1 is assigned pseudogene status. The CDR3 sequence is 21 residues long. The CDR3 DNA follows: TGTGCCAGCAGCAATCGAAAGGTTTCGACTAGCGGGGGGTCGAGACCTTACGAGCAGTACTTC. Translated, it gives CASSNRKVSTSGGSRPYEQYF.

This clone was seen only once. The chain carries TRBV6-5 and TRBJ1-6; D uncertain. V was pared by 10 bases and J by 8 bases, with 12 bases between. Germline values: CDR1 MNHEY, CDR2 SVGAGI. The CDR3 covers 12 residues. The CDR3 region is CATGRGHSPLHF. The CDR3 bases are TGTGCCACCGGGAGAGGTCATTCACCCCTCCACTTT.

This chain's CDR3 is CASSPAGLKNTGELFF. The CDR3 bases are TGTGCCAGCTCCCCCGCGGGACTAAAAAACACCGGGGAGCTGTTTTTT. The chain employs TRBV18 and TRBJ2-2; 7 bases fit TRBD2. CDR1 is KGHSH and CDR2 is LQKENI in the germline V gene. The CDR3 covers 16 residues. V was clipped by 6 bases and J by 2 bases; unmatched bases: 9.

The CDR3 reads CASSELLAGYYNEQFF. The CDR3 nucleotides are TGTGCCAGCAGTGAATTATTAGCGGGGTATTACAATGAGCAGTTCTTC. The chain links TRBV2 to TRBJ2-1, with 8 bases that match TRBD2. V lost 2 bases to trimming and J lost 4 bases; unmatched junction nucleotides: 7. The germline V gene encodes CDR1 SNHLY and CDR2 FYNNEI. The CDR3 contains 16 residues.

The V and J genes are TRBV5-1 and TRBJ1-1; D unclear. V was pared by 0 bases and J by 7 bases, with 13 bases between. CDR3 size: 14 residues. In germline, CDR1 is SGHRS, CDR2 YFSETQ. CDR3 in DNA: TGCGCCAGCAGCTTGGTGGGTCTGAGGGATGAAGCTTTCTTT. Protein sequence: CASSLVGLRDEAFF.

In its sample, this clone was seen a few times. The chain uses TRBV19 and TRBJ1-6; maybe TRBD1 (5 bases). With 2 bases removed from V and 9 bases from J, the gap between germline ends came to 11 bases. The CDR3 sequence is 14 residues long. The germline V gene encodes CDR1 LNHDA and CDR2 SQIVND (reference sequence). CDR3 residues: CASSIWQGGSPLHF. In DNA, the CDR3 is TGTGCCAGTAGTATATGGCAGGGTGGTTCACCCCTCCACTTT.

This chain joins TRBV5-1 and TRBJ2-2, with 7 positions matching TRBD1. Losses at the gene ends were 4 bases for V and 5 bases for J; bases not matched to a gene: 8. The CDR3 consists of 15 residues. Per the germline V gene, CDR1 is SGHRS and CDR2 is YFSETQ. This CDR3 is CASSLATGETGELFF. CDR3 coding DNA: TGCGCCAGCAGCCTTGCCACAGGGGAAACCGGGGAGCTGTTTTTT.

The chain links TRBV28 to TRBJ2-7, with 8 bases that match TRBD2. There are 16 residues in the CDR3. Trimming took 6 bases from V and 2 from J; bases not matched to a gene: 12. Germline V gene sequence: CDR1 MDHEN, CDR2 SYDVKM. The CDR3 loop reads CASSLGGGGGAYEQYF. As DNA, the CDR3 is TGTGCCAGCAGCCTCGGGGGGGGCGGGGGCGCCTACGAGCAGTACTTC.

The genes are TRBV6-5 and TRBJ1-5; D may be TRBD1 (5 bases). CDR3 length: 15 residues. Germline CDR1 is MNHEY and CDR2 is SVGAGI. Trimming stripped 4 bases from V and 0 bases from J, with 10 bases between. In DNA, the CDR3 is TGTGCCAGCAGTTCATCGGGGGGTAGCAATCAGCCCCAGCATTTT. It translates to CASSSSGGSNQPQHF.